This T cell receptor beta chain was identified during a study of T-cell reconstitution after alpha-beta-depleted transplantation in children. Study-wide results and caveats: Fresh T-cell production supplied most of the T-cell counts and diversity seen one year after transplant. About two months after transplant, alpha-beta T cells reportedly came from several hundred expanded graft clones.

Molecular barcoding with unique molecular identifiers was used for the TCRbeta library. TCRdb independently ran MiXCR on the PCR reads; one entry per CDR3 protein. The top ten clones hold approximately 2.1% of a sample with 500,000 to 650,000 distinct CDR3 sequences, under 15% of them seen once. With regard to this clonotype: As yet, its antigen is unknown.

V gave up 6 bases and J gave up 4 bases; unmatched junction bases: 16. There are 17 residues in the CDR3. Germline-derived CDR1 and CDR2 are SGHTA and FQGNSA. This chain uses TRBV7-2 with TRBJ2-5; 8 bases map to TRBD2. The sequence was collected from a male patient aged 10 to 17 who had a stem cell transplant for acute myeloid leukemia, so the T cells may come from the graft donor. Specimen: PBMCs, mostly from graft donor cells, collected 360 days after TCRalphabeta/CD19-depleted stem cell transplant. The CDR3 loop reads CASRSGGVGRGRETQYF. The DNA of the CDR3 is TGTGCCAGCAGATCGGGGGGGGTCGGGAGAGGGCGAGAGACCCAGTACTTC.